This TCR beta chain was sequenced in a study of blood T cell repertoires in COVID-19. Study at large: Researchers got acute and convalescent COVID-19 samples from the United States, Italy and Spain. In each case, the material was cDNA or gDNA derived from T cells, B-cell-depleted T cells, or PBMCs.

In the study's own analysis: Scientists estimated how many nucleated cells there were by amplifying reference gene primers. Repertoires were generated with immunoSEQ multiplex PCR, while TCRdb's copy carries only in-frame clones and drops some. V, J and clone size were drawn from that table, and D and trimming were deduced from the DNA. Of some 96,000 clones listed, roughly 85% were seen once; the top ten hold around 30%. There are 16 residues in the CDR3. After removal of 1 base from V and 6 bases from J, the junction contained 1 base not matched to a gene. Germline CDR1 reads KGHDR; CDR2 reads SFDVKD.

This clonotype was obtained from a man aged 70-80 years with active or convalescent COVID-19. This chain joins TRBV24-1 and TRBJ2-1, with 14 bases fitting TRBD2. Specimen: peripheral blood. CDR3 sequence (DNA): TGTGCCACCAGTGATTTAGGGACTAGCGGGGGCAATGAGCAGTTCTTC. Amino acid sequence: CATSDLGTSGGNEQFF.